Presented here are 32 T cell receptor beta chains from one specimen sequenced in a study of blood T cell repertoires in COVID-19. The assay was immunoSEQ multiplex PCR, and TCRdb's table has in-frame clones only and misses some. Here the sample spans a few hundred thousand clones, around four fifths being singletons. Sequenced input: PBMCs or T cells enriched from blood (not recorded which). These receptors originate from a woman between 50 and 59 years old who had recovered from COVID-19.

This rearrangement joins TRBV15 to TRBJ2-7, with 11 bases lining up with TRBD2. The CDR3 is 15 residues long. Germline-derived CDR1 and CDR2 are LNHNV and YYDKDF (reference sequence). V lost 4 bases to trimming and J lost 3 bases; unmatched junction nucleotides: 5. CDR3 sequence (DNA): TGTGCCACCAGCAAGGGGGGACTAGCGGTCTACGAGCAGTACTTC. It specifies CATSKGGLAVYEQYF. The variable domain in full, with the rest retrieved from reference TRBV15 and TRBJ2-7, is DAMVIQNPRYQVTQFGKPVTLSCSQTLNHNVMYWYQQKSSQAPKLLFHYYDKDFNNEADTPDNFQSRRPNTSFCFLDIRSPGLGDTAMYLCATSKGGLAVYEQYFGPGTRLTVT.

The V call is TRBV28, the J call TRBJ1-5; D is ambiguous. V was pared by 5 bases and J by 5 bases, with 19 bases between. This CDR3 comprises 16 residues. The germline V gene has CDR1 MDHEN and CDR2 SYDVKM. Written as DNA, the CDR3 is TGTGCCAGCAGTCCCACCGCGGACTTTGTGGATCAGCCCCAGCATTTT. Translation gives CASSPTADFVDQPQHF.

The chain recombines TRBV18 with TRBJ1-1; no definite D call. The CDR3 runs 14 residues. Germline CDR1 and CDR2: KGHSH and LQKENI. V gave up 1 base and J gave up 5 bases, with 11 bases separating them. The CDR3 loop is CASSPQEGLTEAFF. CDR3 in DNA: TGTGCCAGCTCACCACAGGAGGGCTTGACTGAAGCTTTCTTT.

The chain is built from TRBV4-1 and TRBJ1-2; maybe TRBD1 (5 bases). V lost 1 base to trimming and J lost 3 bases, with 18 bases between them. Germline V lookup: CDR1 MGHRA, CDR2 YSYEKL. The CDR3 totals 17 residues. CDR3 amino acids: CASSQVGGQGSHYGYTF. The CDR3 DNA reads as TGCGCCAGCAGCCAAGTGGGTGGGCAGGGAAGTCACTATGGCTACACCTTC.

The CDR3 coding sequence is TGTGCCAGCAGCACCAACTGGGGGCGCCGGTCAGATGAGCAGTTCTTC. It specifies CASSTNWGRRSDEQFF. The chain uses TRBV7-8 and TRBJ2-1; maybe TRBD1 (6 bases). CDR3 size: 16 residues. V was pared by 5 bases and J by 8 bases, with 22 bases between. Per the germline V gene, CDR1 is SGHVS and CDR2 is FQNEAQ.

V usage is TRBV7-3 and J usage is TRBJ1-2, with TRBD1 matching over 7 bases. The trim removed 4 bases at V and 2 bases at J, leaving 7 bases unmatched. CDR3 size: 15 residues. Germline V CDR1 and CDR2: SGHTA, FQGTGA. For the CDR3, the DNA is TGTGCCAGCAGCTCGAGGCCGGGACAGAACTATGGCTACACCTTC. Its translation is CASSSRPGQNYGYTF.

The J gene is TRBJ1-2, the V gene TRBV4-2; 7 bases match TRBD1. The CDR3 runs to 14 residues. CDR1 LGHNA and CDR2 YNFKEQ come from the germline V gene. Trimming cost V 4 bases and J 8 bases; bases outside gene matches: 10. DNA of the CDR3: TGTGCCAGCAGCCCTGACAGGGCCCCCTTGGGCTACACCTTC. It specifies CASSPDRAPLGYTF.

The rearrangement uses TRBV11-3 and TRBJ2-3; 10 positions match TRBD2. Germline CDR1 is SGHNT and CDR2 is YENEEA. The V segment lost 1 base and the J segment 1 base; nucleotides outside the gene matches: 8. The CDR3 sequence is 18 residues long. CDR3 sequence: CASSLALAGAPGTDTQYF. CDR3 nucleotide sequence: TGTGCCAGCAGCTTAGCCCTAGCGGGGGCTCCTGGCACAGATACGCAGTATTTT.

This chain uses TRBV2 with TRBJ1-3, with 7 bases that match TRBD1. The germline V gene has CDR1 SNHLY and CDR2 FYNNEI. The CDR3 runs 17 residues. V lost 3 bases, J lost 0 bases, and 8 bases stayed unmatched. DNA of the CDR3: TGTGCCAGCAGTGAGACCGGGACAGTGAACTCTGGAAACACCATATATTTT. This translates into CASSETGTVNSGNTIYF.

CDR3 sequence reads: CASSPGWEQETQYF. In DNA form, the CDR3 reads TGTGCCAGCAGCCCAGGGTGGGAACAAGAGACCCAGTACTTC. This chain links TRBV27 with TRBJ2-5, with D possibly being TRBD1 (5 bases). The CDR3 loop spans 14 amino acids. CDR1 and CDR2 from the germline V gene are MNHEY and SMNVEV (reference sequence). The germline V and J ends were trimmed by 6 bases and 2 bases, with 13 bases remaining between them.

The V call is TRBV18, the J call TRBJ1-4; D gene unclear. The CDR3 spans 16 residues. In germline, CDR1 is KGHSH, CDR2 LQKENI. With 2 bases removed from V and 0 bases from J, the gap between germline ends came to 10 bases. The CDR3 sequence: CASSPFGAPTNEKLFF. In DNA, the CDR3 is TGTGCCAGCTCACCATTCGGAGCCCCAACTAATGAAAAACTGTTTTTT. Using reference TRBV18 and TRBJ1-4 for the parts outside the CDR3, the full variable domain is NAGVMQNPRHLVRRRGQEARLRCSPMKGHSHVYWYRQLPEEGLKFMVYLQKENIIDESGMPKERFSAEFPKEGPSILRIQQVVRGDSAAYFCASSPFGAPTNEKLFFGSGTQLSVL.

CDR3 loop: CASSFDTIYF. The CDR3 DNA is TGTGCCAGTAGTTTCGACACCATATATTTT. This rearrangement joins TRBV19 to TRBJ1-3; no definite D call. Trimming shortened V by 5 bases and J by 8 bases, and 4 bases separated the two germline ends. Germline V gene lookup returns CDR1 LNHDA and CDR2 SQIVND (reference sequence). The CDR3 totals 10 residues.

The V gene is TRBV7-8, the J gene TRBJ2-3; D perhaps matches TRBD2 (6 bases). V lost 5 bases and J lost 0, with 15 bases in between. Germline assignment: CDR1 SGHVS and CDR2 FQNEAQ. The CDR3 spans 16 residues. The CDR3 is CASSRDGGWSTDTQYF. In DNA form, the CDR3 reads TGTGCCAGCAGCCGGGATGGAGGGTGGAGCACAGATACGCAGTATTTT.

This chain connects TRBV27 to TRBJ1-2; D uncertain. CDR3 length: 13 amino acids. Trimming removed 5 bases from V and 3 bases from J, with 10 bases in between. The germline gives CDR1 MNHEY, CDR2 SMNVEV (reference sequence). Here the CDR3 reads CASSDAGDYGYTF. As DNA, the CDR3 is TGTGCCAGCAGTGATGCCGGAGACTATGGCTACACCTTC.

The chain has TRBV12-3 or TRBV12-4 and TRBJ1-1; 7 bases match TRBD1. Germline trimming cut 5 bases from V and 11 bases from J; bases unmatched to any gene: 11. The CDR3 extends over 13 amino acids. The CDR3 here is CASSPDRTSVAFF. In nucleotides, the CDR3 is TGTGCCAGCAGTCCGGACAGGACATCGGTTGCTTTCTTT.

The gene calls are TRBV20-1 and TRBJ2-1; unclear D gene. Trimming left V 6 bases short and J 4 bases short, with 7 bases between. CDR1 and CDR2 (germline): DFQATT, SNEGSKA (reference sequence). CDR3 length: 11 residues. The CDR3: CSATEYNEQFF. The CDR3 DNA reads as TGCAGTGCAACAGAATACAATGAGCAGTTCTTC.

V is TRBV30 and J is TRBJ2-5; D gene uncertain. V was shortened by 0 bases and J by 0 bases, with 5 bases between the two germline ends. Germline-derived CDR1 and CDR2 are GTSNPN and SVGIG (reference sequence). CDR3 size: 13 residues. In DNA form, the CDR3 reads TGTGCCTGGAGTGTAAGCTACCAAGAGACCCAGTACTTC. Translation: CAWSVSYQETQYF.

This chain links TRBV3-1 (or the pseudogene TRBV3-2) with TRBJ1-2, with 10 bases aligning to TRBD1. The germline CDR1 and CDR2 sequences are LGHDT and YNNKEL (reference sequence). This CDR3 comprises 15 residues. J gave up 3 bases and V 4 bases, and 5 bases lay outside the gene matches. The CDR3 loop reads CASSRSGQGDYGYTF. The CDR3 DNA reads TGTGCCAGCAGCCGGAGCGGACAGGGGGACTATGGCTACACCTTC.

This chain joins TRBV27 and TRBJ1-2, with D possibly being TRBD1 (6 bases). The CDR3 sequence is 13 residues long. Trimming removed 4 bases from V and 3 bases from J, with 9 bases in between. CDR1 MNHEY and CDR2 SMNVEV come from the germline V gene (reference sequence). The CDR3 is CASSSGVYYGYTF. In DNA form, the CDR3 reads TGTGCCAGCAGTTCAGGGGTTTACTATGGCTACACCTTC.

V and J are TRBV7-2 and TRBJ2-1; 10 bases align to TRBD2. The CDR3 loop spans 16 amino acids. V shed 1 base, J shed 9 bases, and the junction held 9 bases outside the gene matches. Germline CDR1 and CDR2: SGHTA and FQGNSA. The CDR3 reads CASSLGRLAGAVEQFF. CDR3 DNA: TGTGCCAGCAGCTTAGGCAGGCTAGCGGGAGCGGTTGAGCAGTTCTTC.

Here the CDR3 reads CASSQTQGYTEAFF. DNA for the CDR3: TGCGCCAGCAGTCAAACCCAGGGTTACACTGAAGCTTTCTTT. J is TRBJ1-1 and V is TRBV23-1; maybe TRBD1 (5 bases). TRBV23-1 is an ORF, with its function uncertain. The CDR3 is made up of 14 amino acids. Trimming removed 2 bases from V and 3 bases from J, with 10 bases in between.

This clone was seen once. This chain links TRBV19 with TRBJ2-3, with 11 nucleotides matching TRBD2. The CDR3 contains 18 residues. Per the germline V gene, CDR1 is LNHDA and CDR2 is SQIVND (reference sequence). J gave up 5 bases and V 4 bases, and 14 bases lay outside the gene matches. DNA for the CDR3: TGTGCCAGTAGTACCCAAGGAGTTAGCGGGGGGGTAGGAGATACGCAGTATTTT. Encoded protein: CASSTQGVSGGVGDTQYF.

The chain links TRBV29-1 to TRBJ1-3; the D gene is possibly TRBD1 (5 bases). There are 13 residues in the CDR3. V was shortened by 1 base and J by 2 bases, with 6 bases between the two germline ends. CDR1 is SQVTM and CDR2 is ANQGSEA in the germline V gene. The CDR3 here is CSVEGRAGNTIYF. Written as DNA, the CDR3 is TGCAGCGTTGAAGGCAGGGCTGGAAACACCATATATTTT.

The chain links TRBV5-4 to TRBJ2-5, with a tentative D call TRBD1 (7 bases). The CDR3 consists of 14 residues. From germline, CDR1 is SGHNT and CDR2 YYREEE (reference sequence). Trimming removed 4 bases from V and 2 bases from J, with 12 bases in between. In DNA form, the CDR3 reads TGTGCCAGCAGCCGCGGGACAGAGCAAGAGACCCAGTACTTC. Its protein is CASSRGTEQETQYF.

The gene calls are TRBV7-3 and TRBJ2-5; 7 nucleotides agree with TRBD2. Germline lookup yields CDR1 SGHTA and CDR2 FQGTGA. This CDR3 has 16 residues. Trimming at V came to 5 bases and at J to 6 bases, leaving 15 bases not matched to a gene. CDR3 coding DNA: TGTGCCAGCAGCCCCGCCCCCCGGGGTAGCGGGCAGACCCAGTACTTC. Translating gives CASSPAPRGSGQTQYF.

The chain uses TRBV2 and TRBJ1-6; TRBD1 is a possible D gene (6 bases). This CDR3 region has 17 residues. CDR1 SNHLY and CDR2 FYNNEI come from the germline V gene. The V end was cut by 7 bases, the J end by 0 bases, with 16 bases between. The CDR3 DNA follows: TGTGCCAGCAATCTCTTTGGACAGAGCTCCTATAATTCACCCCTCCACTTT. Translating gives CASNLFGQSSYNSPLHF.

The chain is built from TRBV5-1 and TRBJ2-1; 12 nucleotides line up with TRBD2. Looked up from germline, CDR1 is SGHRS and CDR2 is YFSETQ. The length of the CDR3 is 15 residues. After removal of 10 bases from V and 7 bases from J, the junction contained 12 bases not matched to a gene. CDR3 sequence: CASQTSGSKINEQFF. The CDR3, as DNA: TGCGCCTCCCAGACTAGCGGGAGCAAGATTAATGAGCAGTTCTTC.

CDR3 amino acids: CASSERSGGEAFF. CDR3 sequence (DNA): TGTGCCAGCAGTGAAAGGTCCGGGGGAGAAGCTTTCTTT. This sequence joins TRBV2 and TRBJ1-1, with D tentatively TRBD1 (5 bases). Trimming left V 2 bases short and J 8 bases short, with 12 bases between. CDR1 is SNHLY, CDR2 FYNNEI, per germline. This CDR3 is built from 13 residues.

The rearrangement joins TRBV7-2 to TRBJ1-2; TRBD1 aligns across 11 bases. The CDR3 sequence is 15 residues long. The germline V gene encodes CDR1 SGHTA and CDR2 FQGNSA. J gave up 4 bases and V 4 bases, and 5 bases lay outside the gene matches. DNA for the CDR3: TGTGCCAGCAGCTCAGGGACAGGGGGAAGCTATGGCTACACCTTC. It specifies CASSSGTGGSYGYTF. The full variable domain, its missing parts supplied by reference TRBV7-2 and TRBJ1-2, is GAGVSQSPSNKVTEKGKDVELRCDPISGHTALYWYRQSLGQGLEFLIYFQGNSAPDKSGLPSDRFSAERTGGSVSTLTIQRTQQEDSAVYLCASSSGTGGSYGYTFGSGTRLTVV.

This clone was detected once. The V and J genes are TRBV19 and TRBJ1-1; the match to TRBD1 covers 8 bases. V shed 1 base and J 6 bases; nucleotides not matched to a gene: 10. This CDR3 contains 16 residues. Germline assignment: CDR1 LNHDA and CDR2 SQIVND (reference sequence). The CDR3 loop reads CASSIGDRGWGPEAFF. CDR3 bases: TGTGCCAGTAGTATAGGAGACAGGGGATGGGGACCTGAAGCTTTCTTT.

J is TRBJ1-2 and V is TRBV12-3 or TRBV12-4, with 8 bases lining up with TRBD1. The junction had 3 bases not matched to a gene; V was cut back by 6 bases and J by 3 bases. The CDR3 sequence is 13 residues long. The CDR3 sequence is CASSSQGDYGYTF. Here the CDR3 DNA reads TGTGCCAGCAGCTCACAGGGGGACTATGGCTACACCTTC.

CDR3 amino acids: CASSPRASGYEQYF. For the CDR3, the DNA is TGTGCCAGCAGCCCAAGGGCTAGCGGGTACGAGCAGTACTTC. V usage is TRBV11-2 and J usage is TRBJ2-7, with 8 nucleotides matching TRBD2. Germline lookup yields CDR1 SGHAT and CDR2 FQNNGV. CDR3 size: 14 residues. Trimming removed 5 bases from V and 4 bases from J; junction bases left unmatched: 7. Using reference TRBV11-2 and TRBJ2-7 for the parts outside the CDR3, the full variable domain is EAGVAQSPRYKIIEKRQSVAFWCNPISGHATLYWYQQILGQGPKLLIQFQNNGVVDDSQLPKDRFSAERLKGVDSTLKIQPAKLEDSAVYLCASSPRASGYEQYFGPGTRLTVT.